This T cell receptor (beta chain) is drawn from a study of blood T cell repertoires in COVID-19. Study-level information: Both acute and convalescent COVID-19 samples were obtained from the United States, Italy and Spain.

The authors' processing: Amplification with reference gene primers provided the estimates of nucleated cell counts. Method: immunoSEQ multiplex PCR; TCRdb's copy keeps in-frame clones and lacks some. For V, J and clone size, that table is used; D and trimming come from the DNA. This table has 240,000 or so clones, 80% to 90% appearing once. Patients from Seattle were sampled longitudinally, starting during active infection. There are 16 residues in the CDR3. Sequencing input: peripheral blood. The receptor comes from a woman at least 80 years old with COVID-19, enrolled during active disease. J is TRBJ2-5 and V is TRBV1; TRBD2 is the table's D call and was not checked against the DNA. TRBV1 is labeled a pseudogene. The CDR3 nucleotides are TGCACCAGCAGCCACCTTAAAGCGGGGGGGCAGGAGACCCAGTACTTC. Translating it yields CTSSHLKAGGQETQYF.